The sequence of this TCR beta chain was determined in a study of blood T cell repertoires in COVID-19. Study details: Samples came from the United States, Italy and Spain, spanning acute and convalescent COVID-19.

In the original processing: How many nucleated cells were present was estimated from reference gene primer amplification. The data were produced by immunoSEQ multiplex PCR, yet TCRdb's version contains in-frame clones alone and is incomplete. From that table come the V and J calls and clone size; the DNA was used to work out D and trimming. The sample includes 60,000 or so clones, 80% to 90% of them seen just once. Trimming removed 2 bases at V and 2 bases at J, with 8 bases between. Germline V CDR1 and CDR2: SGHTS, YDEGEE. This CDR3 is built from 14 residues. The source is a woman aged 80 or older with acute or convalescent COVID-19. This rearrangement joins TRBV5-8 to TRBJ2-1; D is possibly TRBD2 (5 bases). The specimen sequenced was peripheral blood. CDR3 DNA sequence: TGTGCCAGCAGCTTCCGGGGTACCTACAATGAGCAGTTCTTC. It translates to CASSFRGTYNEQFF.